Below, 25 T cell receptor beta chains from the same sample are listed, as sequenced in a study of long-term antiretroviral therapy in people with HIV. It was version v3.0 of the immunoSEQ assay that was run at survey level. This table comes from immunoSEQ multiplex PCR, and its TCRdb copy is limited to in-frame clones, with some not included. This sample has roughly 15,000 clones; about 82% occur once, and the top ten carry 16%. Sequencing was performed on unsorted PBMCs, taken 1.8 years before starting antiretroviral therapy. These receptors were obtained from a woman aged 40 to 50 with HIV.

The CDR3 DNA sequence: TGCGCCAGCAGCTTGGCGGGACCCGAGCAGTTCTTC. It encodes CASSLAGPEQFF. This chain links TRBV5-1 with TRBJ2-1; the D call may be TRBD1 or TRBD2 (5 bases each). With 0 bases removed from V and 10 bases from J, the gap between germline ends came to 8 bases. Germline-derived CDR1 and CDR2 are SGHRS and YFSETQ. The CDR3 runs 12 residues.

The chain couples TRBV11-2 to TRBJ2-1, with D possibly matching TRBD2 (6 bases). CDR1 and CDR2 from the germline V gene are SGHAT and FQNNGV. V was trimmed by 0 bases and J by 0 bases, leaving 21 bases between them. The CDR3 totals 20 residues. The CDR3 here is CASSLDHVGTSPSSYNEQFF. CDR3 coding DNA: TGTGCCAGCAGCTTAGATCACGTGGGGACTTCCCCTAGCTCCTACAATGAGCAGTTCTTC.

This clone was recorded only once. The rearrangement links TRBV19 to TRBJ2-1; maybe TRBD2 (7 bases). This CDR3 comprises 15 residues. V lost 2 bases and J 0 bases, leaving 8 bases between the germline ends. The V gene's germline CDR1 is LNHDA and CDR2 SQIVND (reference sequence). CDR3 region: CASSIRGGSYNEQFF. CDR3 bases: TGTGCCAGTAGTATAAGGGGGGGCTCCTACAATGAGCAGTTCTTC.

The chain combines TRBV18 with TRBJ2-5, with D unresolved. The CDR3 is made up of 12 amino acids. The V end lost 1 base, the J end lost 4 bases, and 4 bases lay between the germline ends. The germline gives CDR1 KGHSH, CDR2 LQKENI. The chain's CDR3 is CASSPRGETQYF. CDR3 coding DNA: TGTGCCAGCTCACCACGAGGAGAGACCCAGTACTTC.

This chain connects TRBV5-1 to TRBJ2-1, with TRBD2 identical over 8 bases. This CDR3 comprises 14 residues. With 4 bases clipped from V and 2 bases from J, the junction kept 2 bases outside the gene matches. The germline V gene has CDR1 SGHRS and CDR2 YFSETQ. The chain's CDR3 is CASSAGLAYNEQFF. CDR3 nucleotides: TGCGCCAGCAGCGCGGGACTAGCCTACAATGAGCAGTTCTTC.

CDR3 amino acids: CATSGQGGRSNQPQHF. CDR3 nucleotide sequence: TGTGCCACCAGCGGCCAGGGGGGGCGAAGCAATCAGCCCCAGCATTTT. The genes are TRBV15 and TRBJ1-5; 7 bases fit TRBD1. The ends lost 5 bases at V and 1 base at J; junction bases unmatched: 8. The CDR3 loop spans 16 amino acids. Germline values: CDR1 LNHNV, CDR2 YYDKDF (reference sequence).

This chain uses TRBV7-2 with TRBJ1-2; 7 nucleotides match TRBD1. The CDR3 loop spans 14 amino acids. CDR1 and CDR2 (germline): SGHTA, FQGNSA. The V segment lost 5 bases and the J segment 5 bases; nucleotides outside the gene matches: 8. The CDR3: CASSLDRVGYGYTF. The DNA for the CDR3 is TGTGCCAGCAGCCTCGACAGGGTGGGGTATGGCTACACCTTC.

This clone was counted a few times. The chain joins TRBV7-9 to TRBJ1-2; D ambiguous. The V end was cut by 5 bases, the J end by 3 bases, with 13 bases between. The CDR3 contains 14 residues. The germline gives CDR1 SEHNR, CDR2 FQNEAQ (reference sequence). The CDR3 region has the DNA TGTGCCAGCAGCCCACCTTGGGGAGACTATGGCTACACCTTC. Protein: CASSPPWGDYGYTF.

The rearrangement uses TRBV19 and TRBJ2-7; D not resolved. V shed 2 bases and J shed 0 bases, with 8 bases lying between them. Germline assignment: CDR1 LNHDA and CDR2 SQIVND (reference sequence). This CDR3 region has 14 residues. The DNA of the CDR3 is TGTGCCAGTAGTATAATCCCCGGCTCCTACGAGCAGTACTTC. Translated, it gives CASSIIPGSYEQYF.

This chain joins TRBV2 and TRBJ2-3, with 7 nucleotides matching TRBD1. Trimming removed 1 base from V and 5 bases from J; junction bases left unmatched: 3. From germline, CDR1 is SNHLY and CDR2 FYNNEI. The CDR3 is 14 amino acids. DNA for the CDR3: TGTGCCAGCAGTGAAGGGCAGGGGGTAGATACGCAGTATTTT. This encodes CASSEGQGVDTQYF.

There are a few counts of this clone. The same CDR3 arises from other DNA sequences in this sample as well. The rearrangement uses TRBV29-1 and TRBJ2-1, with TRBD2 matching over 11 bases. V dropped 4 bases and J dropped 9; count of bases not matched to a gene: 5. This CDR3 spans 13 amino acids. CDR1 is SQVTM, CDR2 ANQGSEA, per germline. This CDR3 reads CSVGLAGGFEQFF. The CDR3 DNA is TGCAGCGTTGGGCTAGCGGGAGGTTTTGAGCAGTTCTTC.

The genes are TRBV19 and TRBJ1-1; D ambiguous. Germline V lookup: CDR1 LNHDA, CDR2 SQIVND (reference sequence). The CDR3 covers 12 residues. Trimming pared 6 bases from V and 6 bases from J, leaving 11 bases between. CDR3 sequence (DNA): TGTGCCAGTAGCACGGCGCCCCCTGAAGCTTTCTTT. The encoded protein is CASSTAPPEAFF.

This clone was recorded a few times. The gene calls are TRBV6-5 and TRBJ2-7; TRBD2 matches 9 bases. The V segment lost 5 bases and the J segment 3 bases; nucleotides outside the gene matches: 8. The CDR3 extends over 15 amino acids. CDR1 MNHEY and CDR2 SVGAGI come from the germline V gene. CDR3 amino acids: CASSLGLARDYEQYF. DNA of the CDR3: TGTGCCAGCAGTCTCGGACTAGCGAGAGACTACGAGCAGTACTTC.

The chain carries TRBV7-6 and TRBJ2-7; 8 bases line up with TRBD2. The germline gives CDR1 SGHVS, CDR2 FNYEAQ. Losses at the gene ends were 3 bases for V and 6 bases for J; bases not matched to a gene: 4. The CDR3 loop spans 13 amino acids. DNA for the CDR3: TGTGCCAGCAGCTTGGGACTAGAATCCGAGCAGTACTTC. Protein sequence: CASSLGLESEQYF.

This clone was found once. This chain uses TRBV9 with TRBJ2-3; 7 nucleotides agree with TRBD1. The junction had 8 bases not matched to a gene; V was cut back by 2 bases and J by 5 bases. Germline V gene lookup returns CDR1 SGDLS and CDR2 YYNGEE. This CDR3 comprises 15 residues. The CDR3 coding sequence is TGTGCCAGCAGCGTTCCTTACTCAGGGGGAGATACGCAGTATTTT. Amino acid sequence: CASSVPYSGGDTQYF.

The V and J genes are TRBV7-2 and TRBJ2-1; a possible D gene is TRBD1 (5 bases). The CDR3 consists of 14 residues. Germline lookup yields CDR1 SGHTA and CDR2 FQGNSA. Trimming removed 1 base at V and 12 bases at J, with 16 bases between. The CDR3 spells CASSLGQPGSVQFF. The CDR3 nucleotides are TGTGCCAGCAGCTTAGGACAGCCGGGTTCGGTGCAGTTCTTC.

This clone was seen just once. The chain uses TRBV30 and TRBJ2-1; D is possibly TRBD2 (6 bases). V lost 0 bases, J lost 3 bases, and 9 bases lay in between. The germline V gene has CDR1 GTSNPN and CDR2 SVGIG (reference sequence). The CDR3 runs 14 residues. Here the CDR3 reads CAWSVGGNYNEQFF. DNA for the CDR3: TGTGCCTGGAGTGTAGGCGGGAACTACAATGAGCAGTTCTTC. The full variable domain, completed using reference TRBV30 and TRBJ2-1, is SQTIHQWPATLVQPVGSPLSLECTVEGTSNPNLYWYRQAAGRGLQLLFYSVGIGQISSEVPQNLSASRPQDRQFILSSKKLLLSDSGFYLCAWSVGGNYNEQFFGPGTRLTVL.

The rearrangement uses TRBV28 and TRBJ2-7; 8 bases line up with TRBD1. Looked up from germline, CDR1 is MDHEN and CDR2 is SYDVKM. CDR3 size: 15 residues. V lost 5 bases and J lost 3; bases outside the gene matches: 9. CDR3 residues: CASSDTGTGIYEQYF. CDR3 coding DNA: TGTGCCAGCAGTGATACCGGGACAGGAATCTACGAGCAGTACTTC.

The V gene is TRBV7-9, the J gene TRBJ1-2; 8 nucleotides agree with TRBD1. Trimming removed 0 bases from V and 6 bases from J; junction bases left unmatched: 9. The CDR3 runs 16 residues. Germline V gives CDR1 SEHNR, CDR2 FQNEAQ (reference sequence). The CDR3 reads CASSLARSTGENGYTF. The CDR3 bases are TGTGCCAGCAGCTTAGCGAGGTCGACAGGGGAAAATGGCTACACCTTC.

This clone appeared a single time. CDR3 loop: CALGAREGSYNEQFF. In DNA form, the CDR3 reads TGTGCCCTTGGGGCCCGGGAGGGCAGTTACAATGAGCAGTTCTTC. The chain links TRBV19 to TRBJ2-1; TRBD2 agrees at 8 bases. Per the germline V gene, CDR1 is LNHDA and CDR2 is SQIVND (reference sequence). Trimming took 11 bases from V and 4 from J; bases not matched to a gene: 13. This CDR3 spans 15 amino acids.

This chain joins TRBV7-9 and TRBJ2-7; 11 bases are a match to TRBD2. CDR1 is SEHNR, CDR2 FQNEAQ, per germline (reference sequence). V shed 4 bases, J shed 2 bases, and the junction held 7 bases outside the gene matches. CDR3 length equals 16 residues. The CDR3 is CASSSPTSGITYEQYF. The DNA for the CDR3 is TGTGCCAGCAGCTCACCGACTAGCGGGATAACCTACGAGCAGTACTTC.

This clone was detected a few times. V gene TRBV27 combines with J gene TRBJ1-1; D call uncertain. CDR3 size: 12 residues. Germline V gene lookup returns CDR1 MNHEY and CDR2 SMNVEV (reference sequence). V was pared by 4 bases and J by 5 bases, with 8 bases between. In DNA form, the CDR3 reads TGTGCCAGCAGTTCTATTAGGACTGAAGCTTTCTTT. Amino acids: CASSSIRTEAFF.

V usage is TRBV9 and J usage is TRBJ2-3; 12 bases match TRBD2. This CDR3 is built from 16 residues. V trimming: 4 bases; J trimming: 14 bases; junction bases outside the gene matches: 17. Germline assignment: CDR1 SGDLS and CDR2 YYNGEE. The CDR3 bases are TGTGCCAGCAGCCCCTCCCCCGCGCTAGCGGGAGGGGTTGGGTATTTT. Translation: CASSPSPALAGGVGYF.

By sample fraction, this clone is medium-sized. The V and J genes are TRBV7-2 and TRBJ2-1; 8 bases line up with TRBD2. The CDR3 sequence is 18 residues long. The ends lost 0 bases at V and 0 bases at J; junction bases unmatched: 7. Germline V CDR1 and CDR2: SGHTA, FQGNSA. The CDR3 protein is CASSLAWSSGSSYNEQFF. The CDR3 nucleotides are TGTGCCAGCAGCTTAGCGTGGTCAAGCGGGAGCTCCTACAATGAGCAGTTCTTC.

The V call is TRBV6-5, the J call TRBJ1-5, with 7 bases fitting TRBD1. The V gene's germline CDR1 is MNHEY and CDR2 SVGAGI. Trimming removed 5 bases from V and 4 bases from J; junction bases left unmatched: 2. This CDR3 has 13 amino acids. The CDR3 DNA follows: TGTGCCAGCAGTATACAGGGGAATCAGCCCCAGCATTTT. Amino acids: CASSIQGNQPQHF.